These T cell receptor beta chains were read from a single sample in a study of shared clonotypes between healthy human individuals. The assay was immunoSEQ multiplex PCR, and TCRdb's table has in-frame clones only and misses some. Of 2 million to 2.5 million clones in the sample, just over 90% were seen once. The specimen sequenced was naive CD4+ T cells from PBMCs. Source of these receptors: a man between 18 and 29 years old in good health. Some clones in this sample may be carry-over from other donors' samples. Each CDR3 is given with its conserved first and last residue.

v_gene: TRBV7-9
j_gene: TRBJ2-3
CDR3aa: CASSLTGVEDTQYF

v_gene: TRBV7-2
j_gene: TRBJ2-2
CDR3aa: CASSSERTSGRTGELFF

v_gene: TRBV7-9
j_gene: TRBJ2-7
CDR3aa: CASSDSGTTSYEQYF

v_gene: TRBV5-1
j_gene: TRBJ2-2
CDR3aa: CASSLAGGQANTGELFF

v_gene: TRBV25-1
j_gene: -
CDR3aa: CASSVAGEGTYEQYF

v_gene: TRBV5-1
j_gene: TRBJ2-5
CDR3aa: CASSLGLLETQYF

v_gene: TRBV5-4
j_gene: TRBJ2-5
CDR3aa: CASSSRTSGAAETQYF

v_gene: TRBV9
j_gene: TRBJ2-7
CDR3aa: CASSPLPTSGQKAYEQYF

v_gene: TRBV18
j_gene: TRBJ2-7
CDR3aa: CASSLASGGPYEQYF

v_gene: TRBV19
j_gene: TRBJ2-7
CDR3aa: CASSPTGGGYEQYF

v_gene: TRBV7-2
j_gene: TRBJ1-6
CDR3aa: CASTPAGAHNSPLHF

v_gene: TRBV7-9
j_gene: TRBJ2-7
CDR3aa: CASSLLAGSYEQYF

v_gene: TRBV28
j_gene: TRBJ1-1
CDR3aa: CASSLGRFTEAFF

v_gene: TRBV7-9
j_gene: TRBJ2-1
CDR3aa: CASSLVLGWTSDEQFF

v_gene: TRBV5-4
j_gene: TRBJ1-1
CDR3aa: CASSLVAYLNTEAFF

v_gene: TRBV29-1
j_gene: TRBJ2-5
CDR3aa: CSAETGHLEETQYF

v_gene: TRBV4-1
j_gene: TRBJ2-1
CDR3aa: CASSLTHPTHYNEQFF

v_gene: TRBV14
j_gene: TRBJ2-7
CDR3aa: CASSQDLSGSDEQYF

v_gene: TRBV5-1
j_gene: TRBJ2-3
CDR3aa: CASSFGGAERDTQYF

v_gene: TRBV19
j_gene: TRBJ2-1
CDR3aa: CASSPVLAGALEEQFF

v_gene: TRBV11-2
j_gene: TRBJ2-2
CDR3aa: CASSSRRMENTGELFF

v_gene: TRBV4-2
j_gene: TRBJ2-1
CDR3aa: CASSRTSGRAGEQFF

v_gene: TRBV25-1
j_gene: TRBJ1-2
CDR3aa: CASSEGGTHYGYTF

v_gene: TRBV5-1
j_gene: TRBJ2-7
CDR3aa: CASSFHRGGSYEQYF

v_gene: TRBV27
j_gene: TRBJ2-2
CDR3aa: CASSLLGTGELFF

v_gene: TRBV28
j_gene: TRBJ2-2
CDR3aa: CASSSLNREDGELFF

v_gene: TRBV28
j_gene: TRBJ2-7
CDR3aa: CASSTLWEQYF

v_gene: TRBV6-5
j_gene: TRBJ2-5
CDR3aa: CASSDGSRETQYF

v_gene: TRBV4-3
j_gene: TRBJ2-7
CDR3aa: CASSPTSGGTYEQYF

v_gene: TRBV6-1
j_gene: TRBJ1-4
CDR3aa: CASSEAEMGRYNEKLFF

v_gene: TRBV19
j_gene: TRBJ2-2
CDR3aa: CASSVASGGNTGELFF

v_gene: TRBV5-6
j_gene: TRBJ2-6
CDR3aa: CASSVRSEANVLTF

v_gene: TRBV9
j_gene: TRBJ1-2
CDR3aa: CASSLRTGGGYGYTF

v_gene: TRBV11-3
j_gene: TRBJ1-1
CDR3aa: CASSKMGHTEAFF

v_gene: TRBV11-2
j_gene: TRBJ2-7
CDR3aa: CASYSMRSPYEQYF

v_gene: TRBV7-3
j_gene: TRBJ2-1
CDR3aa: CASSTTGTDTYNEQFF

v_gene: TRBV12-1
j_gene: TRBJ1-2
CDR3aa: CASSFKRSYGYTF

v_gene: TRBV21-1
j_gene: TRBJ1-3
CDR3aa: CASSKGRGRGAGNTIYF

v_gene: TRBV6-5
j_gene: TRBJ1-1
CDR3aa: CASSYGTGTTEAFF

v_gene: TRBV7-2
j_gene: TRBJ2-1
CDR3aa: CASSPPGLAVSNEQFF

v_gene: TRBV18
j_gene: TRBJ1-2
CDR3aa: CASSRGARLNYGYTF

v_gene: TRBV9
j_gene: TRBJ2-3
CDR3aa: CASSVAGSRADTQYF

v_gene: TRBV5-1
j_gene: TRBJ1-1
CDR3aa: CASTRTGTENTEAFF

v_gene: TRBV7-2
j_gene: TRBJ1-3
CDR3aa: CASSLVAGNTIYF

v_gene: TRBV9
j_gene: TRBJ2-7
CDR3aa: CASSASGEQYF

v_gene: TRBV10-3
j_gene: TRBJ1-4
CDR3aa: CAISETRQGATNEKLFF

v_gene: TRBV7-8
j_gene: TRBJ2-4
CDR3aa: CASSSPWTSRAKNIQYF

v_gene: TRBV28
j_gene: TRBJ1-3
CDR3aa: CASRKLSSGNTIYF

v_gene: TRBV5-1
j_gene: TRBJ2-5
CDR3aa: CASRMTGQVFRTQYF

v_gene: TRBV7-9
j_gene: TRBJ2-7
CDR3aa: CASSTRTSGETYEQYF

v_gene: TRBV7-8
j_gene: TRBJ1-2
CDR3aa: CASSLDLRTGGEVYGYTF

v_gene: TRBV4-2
j_gene: TRBJ2-1
CDR3aa: CASSQGGSSSYNEQFF

v_gene: TRBV5-1
j_gene: TRBJ1-1
CDR3aa: CASSLAPGTEPEAFF

v_gene: TRBV6-4
j_gene: TRBJ1-1
CDR3aa: CASSDSGWRESFF

v_gene: TRBV5-1
j_gene: TRBJ1-4
CDR3aa: CASSPMNRGTNEKLFF

v_gene: TRBV30
j_gene: TRBJ1-4
CDR3aa: CAWREQGAPNEKLFF

v_gene: TRBV19
j_gene: TRBJ1-2
CDR3aa: CASWPGQQYNYGYTF